The 14 T cell receptor beta chains listed next were all sequenced from one sample in a study of T cell responses to AZD1222 COVID-19 vaccine (dated by TCRdb to the early 2020s). The library was generated by the immunoSEQ multiplex PCR assay. Entries here come from immuneACCESS through TCRdb and include only in-frame sequences with V and J called. Some clones fail to appear in such tables; in the studies checked, an unresolved V gene covers under half of the shortfall, and the cause of the remainder is unknown. Here the sample has 150,000 to 200,000 clones; 90% to 95% occur a single time. The ten largest make up around 1.6% of the sample. The meaning of the sample's time point label: about 28 days (+/-7) after the second vaccine dose. Sequenced here: peripheral blood, sampled 28 days after the second AZD1222 dose. The receptor set was obtained from an adult who received the AZD1222 COVID-19 vaccine.

This sequence joins TRBV28 and TRBJ1-3; D unclear. CDR1 is MDHEN and CDR2 is SYDVKM in the germline V gene. The V and J ends lost 3 bases and 0 bases respectively, with 9 bases between them. This CDR3 has 15 amino acids. The CDR3 region has the DNA TGTGCCAGCAGTTTGAGTGTACTCTCTGGAAACACCATATATTTT. It yields the protein CASSLSVLSGNTIYF.

V usage is TRBV28 and J usage is TRBJ2-7; 10 positions agree with TRBD1. The CDR3 has 15 residues. The germline CDR1 and CDR2 sequences are MDHEN and SYDVKM. Trimming removed 6 bases from V and 2 bases from J; junction bases left unmatched: 7. The CDR3 loop is CASSDGQGVTYEQYF. The CDR3 DNA reads TGTGCCAGCAGCGACGGACAGGGGGTAACCTACGAGCAGTACTTC.

V gene TRBV5-5 combines with J gene TRBJ2-7; maybe TRBD2 (5 bases). This CDR3 is built from 16 residues. With 0 bases removed from V and 3 bases from J, the gap between germline ends came to 16 bases. CDR1 SGHKS and CDR2 YYEKEE come from the germline V gene (reference sequence). CDR3 sequence reads: CASSLVGLGSIYEQYF. CDR3 coding DNA: TGTGCCAGCAGCTTGGTAGGTCTGGGGAGCATCTACGAGCAGTACTTC. The complete variable domain, with remaining parts taken from reference TRBV5-5 and TRBJ2-7, reads DAGVTQSPTHLIKTRGQQVTLRCSPISGHKSVSWYQQVLGQGPQFIFQYYEKEERGRGNFPDRFSARQFPNYSSELNVNALLLGDSALYLCASSLVGLGSIYEQYFGPGTRLTVT.

This chain uses TRBV12-3 or TRBV12-4 with TRBJ1-2, with D hard to call. V lost 11 bases to trimming and J lost 4 bases, with 17 bases between them. The CDR3 covers 13 residues. Here the CDR3 reads CASTIGWSYGYTF. In DNA, the CDR3 is TGTGCCTCAACCATAGGGTGGTCCTATGGCTACACCTTC.

The V and J genes are TRBV28 and TRBJ1-5; D is possibly TRBD1 (6 bases). CDR3 length: 12 amino acids. The germline V gene encodes CDR1 MDHEN and CDR2 SYDVKM. Between the trimmed V and J ends, which lost 8 bases and 9 bases, there was a span of 14 bases. CDR3 residues: CASGGGTSPQHF. DNA of the CDR3: TGTGCCAGCGGAGGGGGGACATCGCCCCAGCATTTT. Full variable domain (rest looked up from reference TRBV28 and TRBJ1-5): DVKVTQSSRYLVKRTGEKVFLECVQDMDHENMFWYRQDPGLGLRLIYFSYDVKMKEKGDIPEGYSVSREKKERFSLILESASTNQTSMYLCASGGGTSPQHFGDGTRLSIL.

This chain joins TRBV10-3 and TRBJ2-1; D gene unclear. The germline V gene encodes CDR1 ENHRY and CDR2 SYGVKD. CDR3 length equals 13 residues. Trimming removed 3 bases from V and 2 bases from J, with 5 bases in between. CDR3: CAISEGPYNEQFF. In nucleotides, the CDR3 is TGTGCCATCAGTGAAGGCCCCTACAATGAGCAGTTCTTC.

This chain links TRBV5-4 with TRBJ2-6, with D hard to call. The CDR3 sequence is 16 residues long. With 0 bases removed from V and 4 bases from J, the gap between germline ends came to 11 bases. The germline V gene has CDR1 SGHNT and CDR2 YYREEE (reference sequence). The CDR3 region has the DNA TGTGCCAGCAGCTTGGAAGGAAATAGGGGGGCCAACGTCCTGACTTTC. Translation gives CASSLEGNRGANVLTF.

This clone was detected only a few times. The chain combines TRBV7-8 with TRBJ2-7; 8 nucleotides line up with TRBD1. The germline gives CDR1 SGHVS, CDR2 FQNEAQ. V lost 4 bases, J lost 1 base, and 9 bases stayed unmatched. This CDR3 is built from 16 residues. CDR3 in DNA: TGTGCCAGCAGCTCGCCGGGTAGGGACAGGTCCTACGAGCAGTACTTC. Translating it yields CASSSPGRDRSYEQYF.

J is TRBJ1-3 and V is TRBV2; a possible D gene is TRBD1 (6 bases). Germline V CDR1 and CDR2: SNHLY, FYNNEI. Trimming shortened V by 5 bases and J by 3 bases, and 14 bases separated the two germline ends. The length of the CDR3 is 15 residues. The CDR3, as DNA: TGTGCCAGCAGTTTTGACAGGAGAGGTGGAAACACCATATATTTT. This translates into CASSFDRRGGNTIYF. Drawing the rest from reference TRBV2 and TRBJ1-3, the complete variable domain is EPEVTQTPSHQVTQMGQEVILRCVPISNHLYFYWYRQILGQKVEFLVSFYNNEISEKSEIFDDQFSVERPDGSNFTLKIRSTKLEDSAMYFCASSFDRRGGNTIYFGEGSWLTVV.

Comments on this clone: The sample carries other DNA sequences with the same CDR3. The chain has TRBV11-3 and TRBJ2-7, with D perhaps matching TRBD1 (6 bases). Germline CDR1 is SGHNT and CDR2 is YENEEA. The CDR3 covers 17 residues. Trimming left V 3 bases short and J 7 bases short, with 25 bases between. The CDR3 here is CASSFRGHGVLSGEQYF. Written as DNA, the CDR3 is TGTGCCAGCAGCTTCCGGGGACACGGCGTGCTCTCGGGTGAGCAGTACTTC.

This rearrangement joins TRBV7-2 to TRBJ1-4; 7 bases map to TRBD1. The J segment lost 5 bases and the V segment lost 5 bases, leaving 2 bases of the junction unmatched. The germline CDR1 and CDR2 sequences are SGHTA and FQGNSA. The CDR3 covers 13 residues. CDR3 loop: CASSTDRNEKLFF. CDR3 in DNA: TGTGCCAGCAGCACGGACAGGAATGAAAAACTGTTTTTT. Variable domain in full (rest from reference TRBV7-2 and TRBJ1-4): GAGVSQSPSNKVTEKGKDVELRCDPISGHTALYWYRQSLGQGLEFLIYFQGNSAPDKSGLPSDRFSAERTGGSVSTLTIQRTQQEDSAVYLCASSTDRNEKLFFGSGTQLSVL.

This chain uses TRBV2 with TRBJ2-3, with a possible D match to TRBD1 (5 bases). The CDR3 length is 13 residues. V lost 4 bases and J lost 5, with 10 bases in between. Germline V CDR1 and CDR2: SNHLY, FYNNEI. The CDR3 bases are TGTGCCAGCAGTGGGCAGGGTGTAGATACGCAGTATTTT. It codes for CASSGQGVDTQYF.

The V call is TRBV3-1 (or the pseudogene TRBV3-2), the J call TRBJ1-6; no clear D gene. V was trimmed by 7 bases and J by 8 bases, leaving 15 bases between them. In germline, CDR1 is LGHDT, CDR2 YNNKEL (reference sequence). This CDR3 comprises 14 residues. The CDR3 protein is CASKLGASDSPLHF. CDR3 DNA sequence: TGTGCCAGCAAATTAGGAGCCTCTGATTCACCCCTCCACTTT.

The rearrangement links TRBV7-2 to TRBJ2-1, with TRBD2 matching over 10 bases. CDR1 is SGHTA and CDR2 is FQGNSA in the germline V gene. There are 16 residues in the CDR3. The V segment lost 2 bases and the J segment 9 bases; nucleotides outside the gene matches: 10. The CDR3 region has the DNA TGTGCCAGCAGCTTATGGCGCAGCGGGGGGGCCGCTGAGCAGTTCTTC. It specifies CASSLWRSGGAAEQFF. The variable domain in full, with the rest retrieved from reference TRBV7-2 and TRBJ2-1, is GAGVSQSPSNKVTEKGKDVELRCDPISGHTALYWYRQSLGQGLEFLIYFQGNSAPDKSGLPSDRFSAERTGGSVSTLTIQRTQQEDSAVYLCASSLWRSGGAAEQFFGPGTRLTVL.